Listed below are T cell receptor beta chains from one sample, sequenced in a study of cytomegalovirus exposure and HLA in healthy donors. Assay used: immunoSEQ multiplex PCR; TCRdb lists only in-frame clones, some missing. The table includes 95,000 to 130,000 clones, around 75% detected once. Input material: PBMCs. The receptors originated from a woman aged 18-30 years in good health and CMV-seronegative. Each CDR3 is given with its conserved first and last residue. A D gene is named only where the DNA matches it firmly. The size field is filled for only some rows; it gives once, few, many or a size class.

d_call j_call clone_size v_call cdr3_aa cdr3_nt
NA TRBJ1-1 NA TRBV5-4 CASSLSPGEEAFF TGTGCCAGCAGCTTGAGTCCCGGGGAAGAAGCTTTCTTT
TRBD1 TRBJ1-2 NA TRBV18 CASFTGVNGYTF TGTGCCAGCTTCACAGGGGTGAATGGCTACACCTTC
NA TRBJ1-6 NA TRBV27 CATADIIGSPLHF TGTGCCACCGCGGACATTATAGGTTCACCCCTCCACTTT
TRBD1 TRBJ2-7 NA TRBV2 CASSSGTGLREQYF TGTGCCAGCAGTTCCGGGACAGGGTTAAGGGAGCAGTACTTC
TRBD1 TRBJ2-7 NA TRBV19 CASSNPRDRVREQYF TGTGCCAGTAGTAACCCCCGTGACAGGGTTCGAGAGCAGTACTTC
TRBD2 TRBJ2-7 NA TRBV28 CASSASGGAEYDEQYF TGTGCCAGCAGTGCTAGCGGGGGGGCGGAGTACGACGAGCAGTACTTC
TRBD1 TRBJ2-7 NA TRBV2 CASSEAGGIGEQYF TGTGCCAGCAGTGAGGCAGGGGGTATAGGCGAGCAGTACTTC
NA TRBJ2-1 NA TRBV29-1 CSVEIRGWPRGGEQFF TGCAGCGTTGAGATAAGGGGCTGGCCCAGGGGTGGCGAGCAGTTCTTC
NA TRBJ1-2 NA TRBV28 CASTHRETYTF TGTGCCAGCACCCACAGGGAGACCTACACCTTC
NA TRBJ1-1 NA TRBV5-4 CASSLKGQSFF TGTGCCAGCAGCCTCAAGGGACAATCTTTCTTT
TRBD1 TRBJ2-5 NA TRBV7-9 CASSAGTGWETQYF TGTGCCAGCAGCGCGGGGACAGGCTGGGAGACCCAGTACTTC
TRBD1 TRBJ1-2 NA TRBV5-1 CASSLTGADYGYTF TGCGCCAGCAGCTTGACAGGGGCGGACTATGGCTACACCTTC
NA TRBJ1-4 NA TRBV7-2 CASSLVSATNEKLFF TGTGCCAGCAGCTTAGTGTCCGCAACTAATGAAAAACTGTTTTTT
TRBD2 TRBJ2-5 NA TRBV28 CASRGGGGYRETQYF TGTGCCAGCAGAGGCGGCGGGGGTTATCGAGAGACCCAGTACTTC
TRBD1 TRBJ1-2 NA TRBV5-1 CASKEETGYGYTF TGCGCCAGCAAAGAGGAGACAGGGTATGGCTACACCTTC
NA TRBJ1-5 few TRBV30 CAWNAGTKLNQPQHF TGTGCCTGGAACGCTGGCACCAAATTAAATCAGCCCCAGCATTTT
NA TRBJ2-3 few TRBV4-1 CASSQDGGTQYF TGCGCCAGCAGCCAAGACGGGGGTACGCAGTATTTT
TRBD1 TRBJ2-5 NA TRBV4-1 CASSTEGGSQETQYF TGCGCCAGCAGCACTGAAGGGGGCAGCCAAGAGACCCAGTACTTC
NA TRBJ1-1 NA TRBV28 CASTLGDYTEAFF TGTGCCAGCACCCTGGGGGACTACACTGAAGCTTTCTTT
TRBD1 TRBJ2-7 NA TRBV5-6 CASSLYGQGPAWEQYF TGTGCCAGCAGCTTATATGGACAGGGACCCGCTTGGGAGCAGTACTTC
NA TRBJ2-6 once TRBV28 CASSSLSFGANVLTF TGTGCCAGCAGTTCTTTGAGCTTTGGGGCCAACGTCCTGACTTTC
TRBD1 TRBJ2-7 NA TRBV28 CASSEQPGQGSSSYEQYF TGTGCCAGCAGTGAGCAACCGGGACAGGGTAGCAGCTCCTACGAGCAGTACTTC
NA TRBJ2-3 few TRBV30 CAWSAGLADTQYF TGTGCCTGGAGTGCAGGGTTGGCAGATACGCAGTATTTT
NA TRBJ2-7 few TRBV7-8 CASSPGLRDSYEQYF TGTGCCAGCAGCCCAGGGCTGCGTGACTCCTACGAGCAGTACTTC
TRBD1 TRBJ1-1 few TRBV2 CASSRAGTDGTEAFF TGTGCCAGCAGTAGAGCTGGGACAGATGGGACTGAAGCTTTCTTT
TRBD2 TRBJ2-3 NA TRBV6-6 CASSWTSGGTDTQYF TGTGCCAGCAGCTGGACTAGCGGGGGCACAGATACGCAGTATTTT
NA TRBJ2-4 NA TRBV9 CASSVAGLAKNIQYF TGTGCCAGCAGCGTAGCAGGGCTAGCCAAAAACATTCAGTACTTC
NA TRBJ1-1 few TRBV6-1 CATRVSLNTEAFF TGTGCCACCCGGGTTTCTCTGAACACTGAAGCTTTCTTT
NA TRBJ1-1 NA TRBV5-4 CASSGGDGGTEAFF TGTGCCAGCAGCGGAGGTGACGGGGGCACTGAAGCTTTCTTT
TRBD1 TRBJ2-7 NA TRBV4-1 CASSQVPGQGNYEQYF TGCGCCAGCAGCCAAGTCCCGGGACAGGGCAATTACGAGCAGTACTTC
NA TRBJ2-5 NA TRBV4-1 CASSQRGQETQYF TGCGCCAGCAGCCAACGCGGACAAGAGACCCAGTACTTC
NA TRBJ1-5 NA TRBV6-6 CASSYGEPGPQHF TGTGCCAGCAGTTACGGGGAGCCAGGGCCCCAGCATTTT
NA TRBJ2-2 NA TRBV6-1 CASSLLTGNTGELFF TGTGCCAGCAGTCTATTGACAGGCAACACCGGGGAGCTGTTTTTT
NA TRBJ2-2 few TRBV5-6 CASSLIELTNTGELFF TGTGCCAGCAGCTTGATCGAACTAACCAACACCGGGGAGCTGTTTTTT